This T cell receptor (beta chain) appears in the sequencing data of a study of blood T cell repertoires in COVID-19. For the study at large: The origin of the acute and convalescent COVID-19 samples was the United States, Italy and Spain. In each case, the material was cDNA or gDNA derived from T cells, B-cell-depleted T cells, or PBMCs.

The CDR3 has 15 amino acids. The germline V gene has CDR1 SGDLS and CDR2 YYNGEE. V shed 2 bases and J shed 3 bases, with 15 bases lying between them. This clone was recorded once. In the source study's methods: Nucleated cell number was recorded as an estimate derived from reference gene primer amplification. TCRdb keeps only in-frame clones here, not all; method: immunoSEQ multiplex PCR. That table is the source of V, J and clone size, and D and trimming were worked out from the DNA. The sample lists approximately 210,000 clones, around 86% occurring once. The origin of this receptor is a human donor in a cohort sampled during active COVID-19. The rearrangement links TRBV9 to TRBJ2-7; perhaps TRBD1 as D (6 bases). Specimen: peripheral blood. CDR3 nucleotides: TGTGCCAGCAGCGTCGGTGCAGGGGAAGTCTACGAGCAGTACTTC. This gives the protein CASSVGAGEVYEQYF.